The 14 T cell receptor beta chains below were found in one sample sequenced in a study of early T cells in non-severe SARS-CoV-2 infection. A single record per CDR3 protein comes from TCRdb applying MiXCR to the 5' RACE reads. The table has 50,000 to 80,000 distinct CDR3 sequences, roughly 9% seen once. The sequenced sample was whole blood, obtained at baseline. The source is an adult who was a healthcare worker with PCR-confirmed SARS-CoV-2 infection or an uninfected control (not recorded which).

The chain employs TRBV7-2 and TRBJ1-1, with unresolved D. The germline gives CDR1 SGHTA, CDR2 FQGNSA. Trimming cost V 3 bases and J 9 bases, with 11 bases left between them. The CDR3 has 12 amino acids. For the CDR3, the DNA is TGTGCCAGCAGCTTGAGCGGGCCCAAAGCTTTCTTT. This translates into CASSLSGPKAFF.

This clonotype was counted a few times. The V call is TRBV28, the J call TRBJ2-5; TRBD1 matches at 9 bases. Germline trimming cut 3 bases from V and 5 bases from J; bases unmatched to any gene: 7. This CDR3 is 15 amino acids long. Per the germline V gene, CDR1 is MDHEN and CDR2 is SYDVKM. DNA of the CDR3: TGTGCCAGCAGTTTTCAAACAGGGGGCGCGGAGACCCAGTACTTC. It is translated as CASSFQTGGAETQYF.

This clonotype turned up a few times. This chain's CDR3 is CASSEFGGVGTDTQYF. The CDR3 nucleotides are TGTGCCAGCAGTGAATTCGGCGGAGTGGGCACAGATACGCAGTATTTT. This chain links TRBV2 with TRBJ2-3; D remains unclear. CDR1 and CDR2 from the germline V gene are SNHLY and FYNNEI. This CDR3 region has 16 residues. The ends were cut back, 2 bases at V and 1 base at J, with 13 bases in the middle.

Many counts were recorded for this clonotype. The J gene is TRBJ2-1, the V gene TRBV10-3; tentative D call: TRBD2 (5 bases). V lost 2 bases and J lost 10, with 15 bases in between. CDR3 length: 14 residues. In germline, CDR1 is ENHRY, CDR2 SYGVKD. CDR3 in amino acids: CAISEPADSQEQFF. In DNA form, the CDR3 reads TGTGCCATCAGTGAGCCAGCGGATTCGCAGGAGCAGTTCTTC.

This clonotype was recorded at least ten times. The CDR3 nucleotides are TGTGCCAGCAGCAGGGATACGAACACCGGGGAGCTGTTTTTT. Its translation: CASSRDTNTGELFF. The genes are TRBV7-2 and TRBJ2-2; D is uncertain. CDR1 is SGHTA and CDR2 is FQGNSA in the germline V gene. The CDR3 sequence is 14 residues long. Trimming removed 5 bases from V and 0 bases from J, with 7 bases in between.

This clonotype has a handful of counts. This chain connects TRBV11-2 to TRBJ2-5; 8 nucleotides line up with TRBD2. V was pared by 5 bases and J by 1 base, with 0 bases of the junction left unmatched. CDR1 SGHAT and CDR2 FQNNGV come from the germline V gene. The CDR3 consists of 13 residues. CDR3 loop: CASSGTSQETQYF. The CDR3 coding sequence is TGTGCCAGCAGCGGGACTAGCCAAGAGACCCAGTACTTC.

This clonotype was counted only a few times. The chain carries TRBV7-2 and TRBJ2-3; the D call may be TRBD1 or TRBD2 (7 bases each). Trimming removed 6 bases from V and 1 base from J, with 14 bases in between. The CDR3 loop spans 15 amino acids. From germline, CDR1 is SGHTA and CDR2 FQGNSA. The CDR3 DNA is TGTGCCAGCAGGGGAGGGACAGCAGGCACAGATACGCAGTATTTT. Amino acid sequence: CASRGGTAGTDTQYF.

This clonotype was observed many times. The V and J genes are TRBV2 and TRBJ2-1, with 8 nucleotides matching TRBD2. The CDR3 has 15 amino acids. CDR1 and CDR2 from the germline V gene are SNHLY and FYNNEI. Unmatched junction bases numbered 11, after V lost 7 bases and J lost 6 bases. Written as DNA, the CDR3 is TGTGCCAGCACCCCCGGGAGGGCCCAGATCAATGAGCAGTTCTTC. It encodes CASTPGRAQINEQFF.

This clonotype was recorded at least ten times. The chain is built from TRBV27 and TRBJ2-1, with D maybe TRBD2 (5 bases). Per the germline V gene, CDR1 is MNHEY and CDR2 is SMNVEV (reference sequence). This CDR3 has 14 amino acids. The V end lost 5 bases, the J end lost 3 bases, and 11 bases lay between the germline ends. Here the CDR3 DNA reads TGTGCCAGCAGTCCACGGGATGTCTACAATGAGCAGTTCTTC. Translation: CASSPRDVYNEQFF.

This clonotype was seen many times. The rearrangement links TRBV25-1 to TRBJ1-2; 9 nucleotides align to TRBD1. The germline gives CDR1 MGHDK, CDR2 SYGVNS. With V trimmed by 3 bases and J by 7 bases, 6 bases remained unmatched. The CDR3 contains 14 residues. The CDR3 reads CASSESGDRAGYTF. The CDR3 DNA is TGTGCCAGCAGTGAGTCAGGGGACAGGGCTGGCTACACCTTC.

The V gene is TRBV20-1, the J gene TRBJ2-7, with 7 bases identical to TRBD1. Germline CDR1 is DFQATT and CDR2 is SNEGSKA (reference sequence). The CDR3 runs to 13 residues. The ends lost 4 bases at V and 0 bases at J; junction bases unmatched: 3. CDR3 coding DNA: TGCAGTGCTACGGACAGGCGCTCCTACGAGCAGTACTTC. Translated: CSATDRRSYEQYF.

This clonotype was observed at least ten times. The V call is TRBV20-1, the J call TRBJ2-1, with D unclear. The CDR3 runs 12 residues. Germline CDR1 and CDR2: DFQATT and SNEGSKA (reference sequence). Here the CDR3 reads CGPVWQSNEQFF. CDR3 sequence (DNA): TGCGGGCCGGTGTGGCAGAGCAATGAGCAGTTCTTC.

This clonotype was seen only a few times. J is TRBJ2-3 and V is TRBV12-5; TRBD2 aligns across 9 bases. Germline V gene sequence: CDR1 LGHNT, CDR2 FRNRAP. The CDR3 has 16 amino acids. The junction had 10 bases not matched to a gene; V was cut back by 4 bases and J by 5 bases. CDR3 coding DNA: TGTGCTAGTGGTTCTGACCCCAGCGGGAGGAGAGATACGCAGTATTTT. Protein: CASGSDPSGRRDTQYF.

This clonotype turned up a few times. The V gene is TRBV27, the J gene TRBJ2-1; D is perhaps TRBD2 (5 bases). V was cut by 0 bases and J by 2 bases, with 8 bases left in between. In germline, CDR1 is MNHEY, CDR2 SMNVEV (reference sequence). The CDR3 consists of 15 residues. CDR3 sequence: CASSLSYGAYNEQFF. The CDR3 region has the DNA TGTGCCAGCAGTTTATCCTACGGGGCCTACAATGAGCAGTTCTTC.